A single sample is the source of the 25 T cell receptor beta chains below, sequenced in a study of OX40 agonist ivuxolimab in advanced cancers. TCRdb's table, derived via immunoSEQ multiplex PCR, lists solely in-frame clones and lacks some. This sample has roughly 80,000 clones, with 85% to 95% found just once. The specimen was CD4+ or CD8+ T cells sorted from blood, collected in a trial of the OX40 agonist ivuxolimab. The origin of the receptors is an adult with an advanced solid tumor such as melanoma, head and neck, liver or kidney cancer.

V and J are TRBV9 and TRBJ2-4, with TRBD2 identical over 8 bases. CDR3 length equals 14 residues. CDR1 SGDLS and CDR2 YYNGEE come from the germline V gene. The J segment lost 4 bases and the V segment lost 3 bases, leaving 3 bases of the junction unmatched. The CDR3 region is CASSEGLEKNIQYF. Here the CDR3 DNA reads TGTGCCAGCAGCGAGGGACTAGAGAAAAACATTCAGTACTTC.

This rearrangement joins TRBV27 to TRBJ2-1; D is possibly TRBD1 or TRBD2 (5 bases each). The V end lost 1 base, the J end lost 9 bases, and 13 bases lay between the germline ends. This CDR3 contains 14 residues. Germline assignment: CDR1 MNHEY and CDR2 SMNVEV (reference sequence). The CDR3 region has the DNA TGTGCCAGCAGTTTATTTGGGGGTGGGGGTGAGCAGTTCTTC. This encodes CASSLFGGGGEQFF.

The rearrangement uses TRBV18 and TRBJ2-7; 8 nucleotides line up with TRBD1. Trimming cost V 8 bases and J 3 bases; bases outside gene matches: 6. This CDR3 has 13 amino acids. Per germline, CDR1 KGHSH and CDR2 LQKENI. CDR3 region: CASALGQGYEQYF. The DNA for the CDR3 is TGTGCCAGCGCATTAGGACAGGGCTACGAGCAGTACTTC.

The count of this clone is one. This chain joins TRBV14 and TRBJ1-2; D remains unclear. V lost 1 base, J lost 2 bases, and 5 bases lay in between. Germline loops: CDR1 SGHDN, CDR2 FVKESK. The CDR3 has 13 amino acids. CDR3 region: CASSQGANYGYTF. CDR3 bases: TGTGCCAGCAGCCAAGGGGCCAACTATGGCTACACCTTC.

This chain links TRBV18 with TRBJ2-6; D gene ambiguous. The germline V gene has CDR1 KGHSH and CDR2 LQKENI. The V gene lost 2 bases and the J gene lost 2 bases, with 10 bases spanning the gap. This CDR3 contains 16 residues. The CDR3: CASSPGQSTGANVLTF. CDR3 coding DNA: TGTGCCAGCTCACCAGGGCAGAGCACTGGGGCCAACGTCCTGACTTTC.

This clone is a singleton in its sample. This chain connects TRBV14 to TRBJ2-7; tentative D call: TRBD2 (5 bases). V was cut by 5 bases and J by 3 bases, with 20 bases left in between. Germline V lookup: CDR1 SGHDN, CDR2 FVKESK. CDR3 length equals 16 residues. CDR3 amino acids: CASSSSHLRAYYEQYF. The CDR3 DNA reads TGTGCCAGCAGCTCCTCCCACTTGAGGGCCTACTACGAGCAGTACTTC.

The chain uses TRBV11-1 and TRBJ2-5; no reliable D call. CDR1 and CDR2 (germline): SGHAT, FQDESV (reference sequence). Trimming stripped 5 bases from V and 5 bases from J, with 9 bases between. There are 12 residues in the CDR3. The CDR3 reads CASSAQSETQYF. DNA for the CDR3: TGTGCCAGCAGCGCTCAATCGGAGACCCAGTACTTC.

V gene TRBV18 combines with J gene TRBJ2-1; D possibly corresponds to TRBD1 (5 bases). Trimming took off 0 bases at V and 0 bases at J, with 9 bases between the two ends. This CDR3 is built from 16 residues. The V gene's germline CDR1 is KGHSH and CDR2 LQKENI. The DNA for the CDR3 is TGTGCCAGCTCACCACCGGGAAGGGGCTCCTACAATGAGCAGTTCTTC. It is translated as CASSPPGRGSYNEQFF.

The chain joins TRBV4-3 to TRBJ2-2; possibly TRBD1 for D (5 bases). CDR1 and CDR2 from the germline V gene are LGHNA and YSLEER. The germline V and J ends were trimmed by 0 bases and 4 bases, with 9 bases remaining between them. The CDR3 spans 15 residues. CDR3 bases: TGCGCCAGCAGCCAAGACAGGGCGAGCACCGGGGAGCTGTTTTTT. It specifies CASSQDRASTGELFF.

This rearrangement joins TRBV13 to TRBJ2-5; 8 bases are shared with TRBD1. The CDR3 consists of 14 residues. Germline V gene data show CDR1 as PRHDT and CDR2 as FYEKMQ (reference sequence). V lost 4 bases, J lost 5 bases, and 6 bases stayed unmatched. The CDR3 is CASSSPRTGETQYF. In DNA form, the CDR3 reads TGTGCCAGCAGCTCCCCCCGGACAGGGGAGACCCAGTACTTC.

V usage is TRBV6-5 and J usage is TRBJ1-6, with D unresolved. Germline CDR1 MNHEY, CDR2 SVGAGI. The length of the CDR3 is 15 residues. Deletions cut 0 bases from V and 7 bases from J, with 10 bases between. This chain's CDR3 is CASSYSELGNSPLHF. CDR3 nucleotide sequence: TGTGCCAGCAGTTACTCGGAGCTGGGGAATTCACCCCTCCACTTT.

This rearrangement joins TRBV6-5 to TRBJ1-3; D remains unclear. V gave up 6 bases and J gave up 0 bases, with 12 bases separating them. This CDR3 is built from 15 residues. Germline CDR1 MNHEY, CDR2 SVGAGI. This chain's CDR3 is CASSPDTNSGNTIYF. CDR3 nucleotides: TGTGCCAGCAGCCCCGACACCAACTCTGGAAACACCATATATTTT.

This sequence joins TRBV18 and TRBJ1-2; 8 bases align to TRBD1. There are 15 residues in the CDR3. The V gene end was trimmed by 1 base and the J gene end by 4 bases; junction bases not matched to a gene: 5. Germline CDR1 KGHSH, CDR2 LQKENI. This CDR3 is CASSPQDRAGYGYTF. CDR3 bases: TGTGCCAGCTCACCACAGGACAGGGCCGGCTATGGCTACACCTTC.

This rearrangement joins TRBV7-2 to TRBJ2-3; 8 nucleotides match TRBD2. V dropped 5 bases and J dropped 0; count of bases not matched to a gene: 4. The CDR3 consists of 15 residues. Germline values: CDR1 SGHTA, CDR2 FQGNSA. CDR3 DNA: TGTGCCAGCAGCCTGTCTAGCGGGAGCACAGATACGCAGTATTTT. This codes for CASSLSSGSTDTQYF.

This chain links TRBV5-6 with TRBJ2-5; 13 bases fit TRBD2. Germline V gene data show CDR1 as SGHDT and CDR2 as YYEEEE. The J segment lost 4 bases and the V segment lost 7 bases, leaving 4 bases of the junction unmatched. This CDR3 is built from 14 residues. The chain's CDR3 is CASATSGRAETQYF. In nucleotides, the CDR3 is TGTGCCAGCGCCACTAGCGGGAGGGCAGAGACCCAGTACTTC.

This clone was found once. The chain links TRBV6-1 to TRBJ2-1, with TRBD2 identical over 14 bases. Germline loops: CDR1 MNHNS, CDR2 SASEGT. The CDR3 runs 17 residues. The V gene end was trimmed by 2 bases and the J gene end by 2 bases; junction bases not matched to a gene: 2. The CDR3 loop reads CASSEQGLAGAYNEQFF. Written as DNA, the CDR3 is TGTGCCAGCAGTGAACAGGGACTAGCGGGAGCCTACAATGAGCAGTTCTTC.

The rearrangement joins TRBV2 to TRBJ1-1, with a tentative D call TRBD1 (5 bases). CDR3 length: 14 residues. The V gene's germline CDR1 is SNHLY and CDR2 FYNNEI. Trimming took 4 bases from V and 4 from J, leaving 13 bases between them. The CDR3 region has the DNA TGTGCCAGCAGTGCCCGCAGGGAGGGCACTGAAGCTTTCTTT. Protein sequence: CASSARREGTEAFF.

V usage is TRBV6-1 and J usage is TRBJ2-5; 10 positions agree with TRBD2. This CDR3 is built from 20 residues. The germline gives CDR1 MNHNS, CDR2 SASEGT. V was pared by 6 bases and J by 2 bases, with 21 bases of the junction left unmatched. CDR3 amino acids: CASRELRASGSRGGQETQYF. Written as DNA, the CDR3 is TGTGCCAGCAGGGAACTCCGGGCTAGCGGGAGTCGGGGGGGTCAAGAGACCCAGTACTTC.

The chain recombines TRBV11-2 with TRBJ2-1; D call uncertain. The CDR3 sequence is 17 residues long. The V and J ends lost 2 bases and 0 bases respectively, with 14 bases between them. Germline CDR1 reads SGHAT; CDR2 reads FQNNGV. The CDR3, as DNA: TGTGCCAGCAGCTTAAAGTTCGGTGGGAACTCCTACAATGAGCAGTTCTTC. Protein: CASSLKFGGNSYNEQFF.

The chain combines TRBV30 with TRBJ2-1, with D uncertain. Germline CDR1 and CDR2: GTSNPN and SVGIG (reference sequence). Trimming cost V 0 bases and J 6 bases, with 9 bases left between them. There are 13 residues in the CDR3. In DNA form, the CDR3 reads TGTGCCTGGAGTGTTCCTGCCGGCAATGAGCAGTTCTTC. This codes for CAWSVPAGNEQFF.

On this clone itself: At one of its ends the junction is not consistent with the germline gene, which may arise from a read error. J is TRBJ2-5 and V is TRBV7-7, with TRBD1 matching over 9 bases. The germline V gene has CDR1 SSHAT and CDR2 FNYEAQ (reference sequence). This CDR3 comprises 16 residues. The CDR3 protein is CASSLAPGTGSETQYF. CDR3 DNA: TGTGCTAGCAGCTTAGCACCCGGGACAGGGTCGGAGACCCAGTACTTC.

This sequence joins TRBV27 and TRBJ1-2, with TRBD1 matching 10 bases. Germline V gene data show CDR1 as MNHEY and CDR2 as SMNVEV (reference sequence). The CDR3 spans 13 residues. V was pared by 6 bases and J by 4 bases, with 2 bases of the junction left unmatched. The CDR3 loop reads CASRTGGTYGYTF. The CDR3 coding sequence is TGTGCCAGCAGGACAGGGGGCACCTATGGCTACACCTTC.

This clone was detected only once. The gene calls are TRBV19 and TRBJ2-1; TRBD2 matches at 13 bases. The CDR3 extends over 15 amino acids. After removal of 5 bases from V and 7 bases from J, the junction contained 5 bases not matched to a gene. Germline V lookup: CDR1 LNHDA, CDR2 SQIVND (reference sequence). The CDR3 DNA is TGTGCCAGTAGTGCCACGGGACTAGCGGGAAATGAGCAGTTCTTC. This gives the protein CASSATGLAGNEQFF.

This clone was detected a few times. The chain employs TRBV28 and TRBJ2-3, with 9 bases lining up with TRBD1. The CDR3 covers 14 residues. Germline V gene lookup returns CDR1 MDHEN and CDR2 SYDVKM. J gave up 0 bases and V 6 bases, and 1 base lay outside the gene matches. The CDR3 here is CASRGQGSTDTQYF. The CDR3 DNA reads TGTGCCAGCAGAGGACAGGGGAGCACAGATACGCAGTATTTT. Full variable domain (rest looked up from reference TRBV28 and TRBJ2-3): DVKVTQSSRYLVKRTGEKVFLECVQDMDHENMFWYRQDPGLGLRLIYFSYDVKMKEKGDIPEGYSVSREKKERFSLILESASTNQTSMYLCASRGQGSTDTQYFGPGTRLTVL.

The chain has TRBV18 and TRBJ2-1; the D gene is possibly TRBD1 (6 bases). The V and J ends lost 1 base and 4 bases respectively, with 14 bases between them. From germline, CDR1 is KGHSH and CDR2 LQKENI. The CDR3 loop spans 16 amino acids. CDR3 DNA sequence: TGTGCCAGCTCACCACTCTCGGGACACGATTACAATGAGCAGTTCTTC. Encoded protein: CASSPLSGHDYNEQFF.